The present TCR beta chain was sequenced within a study of a mutant IDH1 vaccine in newly diagnosed glioma (dated by TCRdb to the early 2020s). About the full investigation: In the chemotherapy-containing groups, vaccination started alongside temozolomide cycles, whereas in patients who had radiotherapy alone it started 4-6 weeks after radiotherapy. Peripheral blood was collected at six visits: V03 (baseline), V05, V07, V10, V12 and V13. The week-35 safety follow-up was designated visit V12, and the week-47 end of study was designated visit V13. For exploratory analyses, longitudinal TCRB deep sequencing was carried out in 25 to 30 treated patients wherever samples were available. The roughly 30 treated patients were roughly 62% male and around 40% female, with a mean age of around 40 years. Before enrollment, most patients had been given radiochemotherapy with temozolomide as standard therapy, while the rest had received either radiotherapy alone or temozolomide alone. Study-wide findings and limitations: The authors stated that sample limitations prevented analyses of patient blood samples from being reproduced. Immune responses induced by the vaccine were seen in more than 85% of patients across multiple MHC alleles. Selection of PBMC samples for TCRB deep sequencing was based on availability. No apparent relationship was observed between pseudoprogression and alterations in the top peripheral T cell clonotypes detected by TCRB sequencing.

Library creation used the immunoSEQ multiplex PCR assay. Rearranged TCR beta chain sequences were amplified using the hsTCRB Kit according to the manufacturer's protocol. Sequencing of TCRB libraries was carried out on an Illumina MiSeq. The paper's processing steps were these. The kit vendor's proprietary platform handled demultiplexing, trimming and gene mapping. The source is immuneACCESS, and TCRdb retained only in-frame sequences with V and J called. Part of the clones is not carried over; for the studies checked, unresolved V genes explain less than half of this, and the remainder is unexplained. D and trimming come from the DNA, and the V and J calls and clone size come from that table. This sample gives 90,000 to 100,000 clones in total; roughly 86% of them show up just once. Roughly 0.78% of the sample is in the top ten clones. Sample time point, as interpreted from the label and publication: week 47, end of study. Each vaccine dose was 300 ug of a 20-mer mutant IDH1 peptide in Montanide, given subcutaneously with topical imiquimod. Eight vaccinations were administered to patients in weeks 1, 3, 5, 7, 11, 15, 19 and 23, corresponding to visits V03 through V10. The donors had newly diagnosed IDH1-mutant astrocytomas of WHO grade 3 or 4 that showed loss of nuclear ATRX. The samples were drawn from NOA16, a multicentre, single-arm, open-label phase I trial in Germany that tested a mutant IDH1 peptide vaccine in humans for the first time. The DNeasy Blood and Tissue Kit was used to extract genomic DNA from EDTA blood for TCRB sequencing.

Comment on this clone: Which antigen it targets is not known. The record has no base qualities; no much larger clone is one base away.

This clonotype was sampled from a woman in her 50s with glioma. Sequenced here: PBMCs, sampled from a glioma patient whose treatment included an IDH1 peptide vaccine.

The nucleotides read TGTGCCAGCAGGGCTAGCGGGAGTGGTGAGCAGTTCTTC. Translated, it gives CASRASGSGEQFF. This chain joins TRBV6-1 to TRBJ2-1; TRBD2 matches 10 bases in the middle. As encoded in the germline V gene, CDR1 is MNHNS while CDR2 is SASEGT. CDR3 length: 13 amino acids, cysteine to phenylalanine. CDR3 DNA only is kept here, 39 bases in frame from base 1. V trim: 6 bases; J trim: 9 bases; unmatched bases: 5.